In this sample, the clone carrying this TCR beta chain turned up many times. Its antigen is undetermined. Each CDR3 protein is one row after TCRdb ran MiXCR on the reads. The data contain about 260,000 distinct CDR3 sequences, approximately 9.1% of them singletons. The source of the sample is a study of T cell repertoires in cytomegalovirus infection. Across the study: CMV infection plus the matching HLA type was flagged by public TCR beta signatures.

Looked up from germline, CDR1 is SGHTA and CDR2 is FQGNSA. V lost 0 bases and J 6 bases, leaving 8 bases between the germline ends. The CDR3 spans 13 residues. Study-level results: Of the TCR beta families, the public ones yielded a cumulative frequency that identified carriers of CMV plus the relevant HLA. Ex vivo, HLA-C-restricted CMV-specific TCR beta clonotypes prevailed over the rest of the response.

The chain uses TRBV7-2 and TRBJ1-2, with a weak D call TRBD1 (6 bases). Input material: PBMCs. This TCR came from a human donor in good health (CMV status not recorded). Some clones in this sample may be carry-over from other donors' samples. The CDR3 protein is CASSLARGHGYTF. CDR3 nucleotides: TGTGCCAGCAGCTTAGCCAGGGGCCATGGCTACACCTTC.